The clone carrying this T cell receptor (beta chain) came up a few times. Its antigen is undetermined. The data belong to a study of beta chain features in type 1 diabetes. Overall study context: In age, gender and cell yields, patients were similar to healthy donors. Across all samples, approximately 110,000,000 sorted cells were examined. General study results and limits: Type 1 diabetes patients showed a moderate but significant shortening of TCRB CDR3s in all four CD4+ subsets. Type 1 diabetes patients had fewer VDJ junction insertions and more deletions.

Investigators reverse transcribed all isolated RNA, so they sequenced expressed TCRB transcripts. Profiled with immunoSEQ multiplex PCR; TCRdb holds only in-frame clones, not every one. The sample records about 130,000 clones, 9% being singletons. CDR1 SGDLS and CDR2 YYNGEE come from the germline V gene. V was clipped by 4 bases and J by 5 bases, with 16 bases between them. CDR3 length: 14 residues. The chain recombines TRBV9 with TRBJ2-7; tentative D call: TRBD1 (6 bases). This receptor was obtained from a man younger than 45 with type 1 diabetes. The sequencing sample was made of central memory CD4+ T cells from blood. This CDR3 is CASSLLDRSDEQYF. The CDR3 DNA is TGTGCCAGCAGCCTCCTGGACAGAAGCGACGAGCAGTACTTC. The variable domain in full, completed from reference TRBV9 and TRBJ2-7, reads DSGVTQTPKHLITATGQRVTLRCSPRSGDLSVYWYQQSLDQGLQFLIQYYNGEERAKGNILERFSAQQFPDLHSELNLSSLELGDSALYFCASSLLDRSDEQYFGPGTRLTVT.